This is a list of T cell receptor beta chains from one sample in a study of vaccination and CD4 T cells after COVID-19. TCRdb processed the PCR reads anew with MiXCR; each CDR3 protein has one entry. The sample yields about 16,000 distinct CDR3 sequences, about two fifths seen once. Their specific antigens are unknown. Here the sequenced sample was CD4+ T cells from blood, cultured in vitro, taken after SARS-CoV-2 vaccination. The source of these receptors is a human donor who had recovered from COVID-19. Both conserved end residues are part of each CDR3. The D gene is left open where the match is weak. The size field is filled for only some rows; it gives once, few, many or a size class.

TRBJ1-6,few,TRBV20-1,TRBD1,CSAEDRLPNSPLHF,TGCAGTGCTGAGGACAGGCTACCCAATTCACCCCTCCACTTT
TRBJ2-1,-,TRBV7-9,TRBD2,CASSFSQGLAGINEQFF,TGTGCCAGCAGCTTTAGCCAAGGACTAGCGGGAATCAATGAGCAGTTCTTC
TRBJ2-5,-,TRBV28,-,CASSSTKTTDWGTQYF,TGTGCCAGCAGTTCCACGAAGACCACGGACTGGGGGACCCAGTACTTC
TRBJ1-5,-,TRBV4-1,TRBD1,CASSRRGVGRGNNQPQHF,TGCGCCAGCAGCAGGAGGGGGGTTGGCAGGGGGAACAATCAGCCCCAGCATTTT
TRBJ2-7,-,TRBV2,-,CASSVKVPYEQYF,TGTGCCAGCAGTGTTAAGGTTCCCTACGAGCAGTACTTC
TRBJ1-1,-,TRBV20-1,-,CSAPPVAVNTEAFF,TGCAGTGCCCCCCCCGTTGCGGTGAACACTGAAGCTTTCTTT
TRBJ2-3,-,TRBV20-1,-,CSASPGLDGDTQYF,TGCAGTGCTAGCCCCGGGCTAGATGGAGATACGCAGTATTTT
TRBJ2-1,-,TRBV6-4,TRBD2,CASSDGSSGVNEQFF,TGTGCCAGCAGTGATGGGTCTAGCGGCGTAAATGAGCAGTTCTTC
TRBJ2-2,few,TRBV27,TRBD1,CASSSRTGGDTGELFF,TGTGCCAGCAGTTCCAGGACAGGGGGCGACACCGGGGAGCTGTTTTTT
TRBJ1-2,-,TRBV6-1,-,CASSRGRSGGYTF,TGTGCCAGCAGTCGGGGCAGATCGGGTGGCTACACCTTC
TRBJ2-4,-,TRBV2,-,CASNRVAKNIQYF,TGTGCCAGCAATCGAGTAGCCAAAAACATTCAGTACTTC
TRBJ2-3,-,TRBV24-1,TRBD1,CATRTGAADTQYF,TGTGCCACTAGGACAGGGGCGGCAGATACGCAGTATTTT
TRBJ2-4,-,TRBV4-1,-,CASSQGRQGQKRSKNIQYF,TGCGCCAGCAGCCAAGGGCGGCAGGGCCAAAAACGTAGCAAAAACATTCAGTACTTC
TRBJ1-5,-,TRBV6-1,-,CASSEKGRQINQPQHF,TGTGCCAGCAGTGAAAAGGGACGACAGATCAATCAGCCCCAGCATTTT
TRBJ2-1,-,TRBV6-1,TRBD2,CASSRLAEYNEQFF,TGTGCCAGCAGTAGACTAGCGGAATACAATGAGCAGTTCTTC
TRBJ2-5,few,TRBV20-1,TRBD2,CSAYQRETSGRRQETQYF,TGCAGTGCGTACCAACGTGAGACTAGCGGGAGGAGGCAAGAGACCCAGTACTTC
TRBJ2-1,few,TRBV7-7,-,CASSLDRDYEQFF,TGTGCCAGCAGCTTAGATCGGGACTATGAGCAGTTCTTC
TRBJ2-7,-,TRBV5-6,-,CASSLRGARVNEQYF,TGTGCCAGCAGCTTGAGGGGGGCGCGAGTCAACGAGCAGTACTTC
TRBJ2-7,few,TRBV12-3/TRBV12-4,TRBD1,CASSRQGTYEQYF,TGTGCCAGCAGCAGACAGGGGACCTACGAGCAGTACTTC
TRBJ2-1,-,TRBV20-1,TRBD2,CSASDPASGSSYNEQFF,TGCAGTGCTAGCGACCCGGCTAGCGGGAGTTCCTACAATGAGCAGTTCTTC
TRBJ2-3,-,TRBV6-4,TRBD1,CASSDGTGDTDTQYF,TGTGCCAGCAGTGATGGGACAGGGGACACAGATACGCAGTATTTT
TRBJ2-1,few,TRBV29-1,-,CSVEDLGNEQFF,TGCAGCGTTGAAGATCTTGGCAATGAGCAGTTCTTC
TRBJ2-3,few,TRBV21-1,-,CASSNGGVADTQYF,TGTGCCAGCAGCAATGGGGGGGTTGCAGATACGCAGTATTTT
TRBJ1-1,-,TRBV11-1,-,CASSSPRVVNTEAFF,TGTGCCAGCAGCTCGCCAAGGGTCGTGAACACTGAAGCTTTCTTT
TRBJ2-3,-,TRBV6-1,-,CASSEGLPDTQYF,TGTGCCAGCAGTGAAGGACTACCAGATACGCAGTATTTT
TRBJ2-3,-,TRBV5-1,TRBD2,CASSFGTSGSTDTQYF,TGCGCCAGCAGCTTTGGGACTAGCGGCAGCACAGATACGCAGTATTTT
TRBJ2-3,-,TRBV27,-,CASRTAGPRTDTQYF,TGTGCCAGCAGGACGGCAGGCCCTCGCACAGATACGCAGTATTTT
TRBJ1-2,medium-sized,TRBV6-1,-,CASSPAVSNYGYTF,TGTGCCAGCAGCCCAGCGGTCTCTAACTATGGCTACACCTTC
TRBJ1-5,-,TRBV4-2,-,CASSQDSGTNQPQHF,TGTGCCAGCAGCCAAGATTCAGGGACCAATCAGCCCCAGCATTTT
TRBJ1-2,large,TRBV29-1,-,CSVEAPNGQDFYGYTF,TGCAGCGTTGAGGCCCCGAACGGCCAGGATTTCTATGGCTACACCTTC
TRBJ2-5,few,TRBV7-8,-,CASSLRRVEETQYF,TGTGCCAGCAGCTTACGGAGGGTAGAAGAGACCCAGTACTTC
TRBJ1-2,-,TRBV20-1,TRBD1,CSARDSGQGPNYGYTF,TGCAGTGCTAGAGACTCAGGACAGGGTCCTAACTATGGCTACACCTTC
TRBJ2-5,-,TRBV3-1,-,CASSQEPSQGTQYF,TGTGCCAGCAGCCAAGAACCTAGCCAAGGGACCCAGTACTTC
TRBJ2-1,-,TRBV5-4,TRBD2,CASSLAQTSAEQFF,TGTGCCAGCAGCTTGGCCCAGACTAGCGCTGAGCAGTTCTTC
TRBJ2-7,-,TRBV7-2,-,CASSSVVGVTYEQYF,TGTGCCAGCAGCTCAGTTGTGGGGGTAACCTACGAGCAGTACTTC
TRBJ2-5,-,TRBV7-9,-,CASSENSPQETQYF,TGTGCCAGCAGCGAAAACAGTCCCCAAGAGACCCAGTACTTC
TRBJ2-3,-,TRBV18,-,CASSPSTDTQYF,TGTGCCAGCTCACCTAGCACAGATACGCAGTATTTT
TRBJ1-6,-,TRBV28,-,CASSLGGQLNSPLHF,TGTGCCAGCAGTTTAGGGGGACAACTAAATTCACCCCTCCACTTT
TRBJ1-1,few,TRBV11-2,-,CASSFLGWTEAFF,TGTGCCAGCAGCTTTTTGGGGTGGACTGAAGCTTTCTTT
TRBJ2-5,-,TRBV30,-,CAFNPRGRETQYF,TGTGCCTTTAACCCCAGGGGGAGGGAGACCCAGTACTTC
TRBJ2-7,-,TRBV28,TRBD1,CASRTGRHEQYF,TGTGCCAGCAGGACAGGGCGCCACGAGCAGTACTTC
TRBJ2-3,-,TRBV12-3/TRBV12-4,-,CASSRTTDTQYF,TGTGCCAGCAGTCGGACCACAGATACGCAGTATTTT
TRBJ2-3,-,TRBV7-2,TRBD2,CASRVASGRRDTQYF,TGTGCCAGCAGGGTAGCTAGCGGGAGGAGGGATACGCAGTATTTT
TRBJ2-7,few,TRBV28,TRBD2,CASSSPGLAGGLTYEQYF,TGTGCCAGCAGCTCCCCGGGACTAGCGGGAGGGCTCACCTACGAGCAGTACTTC